Shown below are 28 T cell receptor beta chains from a single sample sequenced in a study of T cells after yellow fever vaccination (dated by TCRdb to about 2019). What this sample's treatment or condition label stands for: live attenuated yellow fever vaccine strain. Receptors were amplified or captured by 5' RACE. Sequencing used an Illumina HiSeq 2500. The raw public data were reprocessed by TCRdb itself: fastp quality trimming at Q25, MiXCR clonotype calling, in-frame beta chains only. Rows with a matching CDR3 protein are joined into one entry that keeps the most common DNA and genes. The sample yields about 160,000 distinct CDR3 sequences; around 7% were counted once. The leading ten clones occupy 2.5% to 3% of the sample. Sample: CD4+ T cells sorted from PBMCs, taken 5 days after the first yellow fever vaccination. The source is a man aged 18-30 years who received the YFV17D yellow fever vaccine.

Many counts were recorded for this clonotype. The rearrangement joins TRBV24-1 to TRBJ2-3; D is perhaps TRBD2 (6 bases). This CDR3 region has 15 residues. The germline V gene encodes CDR1 KGHDR and CDR2 SFDVKD. The V end was cut by 3 bases, the J end by 3 bases, with 12 bases between. The CDR3 DNA reads as TGTGCCACCAGTGATGGCCGGAGGGGAACAGATACGCAGTATTTT. Translating gives CATSDGRRGTDTQYF.

This clonotype was seen ten or more times. The chain couples TRBV6-1 to TRBJ1-1; D ambiguous. The CDR3 has 13 residues. From germline, CDR1 is MNHNS and CDR2 SASEGT. Deletions cut 8 bases from V and 1 base from J, with 11 bases between. The CDR3 nucleotides read TGTGCCAGCCTTACACCTACGAACACTGAAGCTTTCTTT. This translates into CASLTPTNTEAFF.

This clonotype was found many times. The CDR3 region has the DNA TGTGCCACCAGTGAGGGGGCCGAAGATACGCAGTATTTT. Translating gives CATSEGAEDTQYF. The chain joins TRBV24-1 to TRBJ2-3, with D perhaps TRBD1 (6 bases). The germline V gene has CDR1 KGHDR and CDR2 SFDVKD. Trimming pared 4 bases from V and 5 bases from J, leaving 9 bases between. This CDR3 is built from 13 residues.

This clonotype was seen many times. As DNA, the CDR3 is TGTGCCATCAGTGAGCCGGACGTTGACTACGAGCAGTACTTC. Its translation: CAISEPDVDYEQYF. V usage is TRBV10-3 and J usage is TRBJ2-7; D not resolved. Between the trimmed V and J ends, which lost 2 bases and 3 bases, there was a span of 11 bases. CDR3 length: 14 amino acids. CDR1 is ENHRY and CDR2 is SYGVKD in the germline V gene.

This clonotype was seen ten or more times. CDR3 DNA: TGCAGCGTGGGGGGGACTAGCGGGACCACAGATACGCAGTATTTT. Its translation is CSVGGTSGTTDTQYF. The chain employs TRBV29-1 and TRBJ2-3; 13 positions agree with TRBD2. The V and J ends lost 6 bases and 2 bases, in that order; junction bases with no gene match: 5. The CDR3 contains 15 residues. Germline V lookup: CDR1 SQVTM, CDR2 ANQGSEA.

The chain carries TRBV14 and TRBJ2-4; possibly TRBD1 for D (5 bases). V shed 2 bases and J shed 9 bases, with 5 bases lying between them. Germline CDR1 SGHDN, CDR2 FVKESK. The CDR3 totals 11 residues. Here the CDR3 DNA reads TGTGCCAGCAGCCAACAGGGCATTCAGTACTTC. It encodes CASSQQGIQYF.

This chain joins TRBV6-5 and TRBJ2-1; 8 bases align to TRBD1. V shed 6 bases, J shed 9 bases, and the junction held 4 bases outside the gene matches. CDR1 is MNHEY and CDR2 is SVGAGI in the germline V gene. The CDR3 has 12 amino acids. CDR3 sequence: CASRRTGGEQFF. The CDR3 DNA is TGTGCCAGCAGAAGAACAGGGGGTGAGCAGTTCTTC.

The rearrangement joins TRBV3-1 to TRBJ1-2; D gene ambiguous. The V end lost 2 bases, the J end lost 4 bases, and 11 bases lay between the germline ends. The germline V gene encodes CDR1 LGHDT and CDR2 YNNKEL (reference sequence). The CDR3 runs to 14 residues. CDR3 sequence (DNA): TGTGCCAGCAGCCAACCTACCAGAAGCTATGGCTACACCTTC. Its translation is CASSQPTRSYGYTF.

At least ten counts were recorded for this clonotype. The genes are TRBV28 and TRBJ2-1, with D unclear. The CDR3 contains 13 residues. Germline V gene data show CDR1 as MDHEN and CDR2 as SYDVKM. V was clipped by 10 bases and J by 8 bases, with 18 bases between them. CDR3 bases: TGTGCCACCCGGGCCGGGTTCCGGGATGAGCAGTTCTTC. Translated: CATRAGFRDEQFF. The whole variable domain, remainder taken from reference TRBV28 and TRBJ2-1, is DVKVTQSSRYLVKRTGEKVFLECVQDMDHENMFWYRQDPGLGLRLIYFSYDVKMKEKGDIPEGYSVSREKKERFSLILESASTNQTSMYLCATRAGFRDEQFFGPGTRLTVL.

A few counts support this clonotype. The CDR3 here is CASSLRGRSYEQYF. The CDR3 region has the DNA TGCGCCAGCAGCTTGAGGGGCAGGTCCTACGAGCAGTACTTC. The V call is TRBV5-1, the J call TRBJ2-7; the D gene is possibly TRBD1 (5 bases). The V end was cut by 1 base, the J end by 1 base, with 9 bases between. Germline assignment: CDR1 SGHRS and CDR2 YFSETQ. The CDR3 has 14 amino acids.

This chain connects TRBV7-3 to TRBJ2-1, with a possible D match to TRBD1 (6 bases). This CDR3 has 16 amino acids. Germline CDR1 is SGHTA and CDR2 is FQGTGA. V was pared by 5 bases and J by 6 bases, with 20 bases between. The CDR3 is CASSPSTGFNPNEQFF. Here the CDR3 DNA reads TGTGCCAGCAGCCCCTCGACAGGATTTAATCCCAATGAGCAGTTCTTC. Full variable domain (remainder filled in from reference TRBV7-3 and TRBJ2-1): GAGVSQTPSNKVTEKGKYVELRCDPISGHTALYWYRQSLGQGPEFLIYFQGTGAADDSGLPNDRFFAVRPEGSVSTLKIQRTERGDSAVYLCASSPSTGFNPNEQFFGPGTRLTVL.

This clonotype was seen at least ten times. The CDR3 protein is CASSSPAGELFF. In nucleotides, the CDR3 is TGTGCCAGCAGCTCCCCGGCCGGGGAGCTGTTTTTT. This rearrangement joins TRBV7-3 to TRBJ2-2; no firm D call. This CDR3 region has 12 residues. Trimming took 4 bases from V and 6 from J, leaving 6 bases between them. In germline, CDR1 is SGHTA, CDR2 FQGTGA.

This clonotype was observed many times. This sequence joins TRBV12-3 or TRBV12-4 and TRBJ2-2, with a tentative D call TRBD2 (6 bases). The CDR3 covers 15 residues. Trimming removed 3 bases at V and 1 base at J, with 9 bases between. CDR3 protein: CASSLYGGNTGELFF. CDR3 DNA sequence: TGTGCCAGCAGTTTGTACGGGGGGAACACCGGGGAGCTGTTTTTT.

This clonotype was seen ten or more times. This chain connects TRBV12-3 or TRBV12-4 to TRBJ2-5; a weak D match, TRBD2 (5 bases). The CDR3 runs 14 residues. V gave up 5 bases and J gave up 1 base, with 11 bases separating them. The CDR3 bases are TGTGCCAGCAGTAGAGGGTTCCGCCAAGAGACCCAGTACTTC. Its protein product is CASSRGFRQETQYF.

This sequence joins TRBV20-1 and TRBJ1-3; D not resolved. The CDR3 sequence is 13 residues long. Looked up from germline, CDR1 is DFQATT and CDR2 is SNEGSKA (reference sequence). Between the trimmed V and J ends, which lost 5 bases and 0 bases, there was a span of 8 bases. The CDR3 region is CSAHRDSGNTIYF. CDR3 DNA sequence: TGCAGTGCTCACCGGGACTCTGGAAACACCATATATTTT.

This clonotype was seen more than once but under ten times. The V gene is TRBV5-4, the J gene TRBJ2-4; the D call may be TRBD1 or TRBD2 (5 bases each). The CDR3 sequence is 15 residues long. V lost 5 bases to trimming and J lost 0 bases, with 12 bases between them. Germline loops: CDR1 SGHNT, CDR2 YYREEE (reference sequence). In nucleotides, the CDR3 is TGTGCCAGCAGGGGGACGGGCCTAGCCAAAAACATTCAGTACTTC. Amino acids: CASRGTGLAKNIQYF.

This clonotype was picked up a small number of times. The chain is built from TRBV29-1 and TRBJ1-2, with D perhaps matching TRBD1 (6 bases). Germline CDR1 reads SQVTM; CDR2 reads ANQGSEA. V lost 4 bases and J lost 5, with 17 bases in between. CDR3 length equals 14 residues. The CDR3 DNA reads as TGCAGCGTTGCCCTGGACAGCCTTTGGTATGGCTACACCTTC. This gives the protein CSVALDSLWYGYTF.

This chain connects TRBV6-1 to TRBJ2-5; 7 bases are a match to TRBD1. Trimming at V came to 5 bases and at J to 1 base, leaving 13 bases not matched to a gene. The length of the CDR3 is 17 residues. CDR1 and CDR2 from the germline V gene are MNHNS and SASEGT. CDR3 region: CASSKIRGQFVQETQYF. The CDR3 DNA sequence: TGTGCCAGCAGTAAGATCCGGGGACAGTTTGTCCAAGAGACCCAGTACTTC.

This clonotype has a count of ten or more. The CDR3 protein is CASSFAGIDGYTF. CDR3 nucleotide sequence: TGTGCCAGCAGTTTCGCGGGTATTGATGGCTACACCTTC. This chain uses TRBV12-3 or TRBV12-4 with TRBJ1-2; D ambiguous. Trimming stripped 3 bases from V and 6 bases from J, with 11 bases between. The CDR3 is 13 amino acids.

This clonotype was recorded a few times. This chain uses TRBV24-1 with TRBJ2-1; 7 bases are a match to TRBD1. Germline V gene data show CDR1 as KGHDR and CDR2 as SFDVKD. V gave up 1 base and J gave up 8 bases; unmatched junction bases: 4. There are 14 residues in the CDR3. CDR3 coding DNA: TGTGCCACCAGTGATTTTGGGCAGGGGGATGAGCAGTTCTTC. Its protein is CATSDFGQGDEQFF.

In its sample, this clonotype was seen many times. The chain combines TRBV5-1 with TRBJ2-1; 7 nucleotides line up with TRBD1. The ends lost 0 bases at V and 12 bases at J; junction bases unmatched: 9. The CDR3 sequence is 14 residues long. Germline V CDR1 and CDR2: SGHRS, YFSETQ. The CDR3 loop is CASSLDGQELPQFF. CDR3 nucleotides: TGCGCCAGCAGCTTGGACGGACAGGAATTGCCGCAGTTCTTC.

This clonotype was picked up many times. The chain employs TRBV12-3 or TRBV12-4 and TRBJ1-1; no firm D call. CDR3 length equals 13 residues. V was shortened by 3 bases and J by 1 base, with 6 bases between the two germline ends. The chain's CDR3 is CASSFSPNTEAFF. For the CDR3, the DNA is TGTGCCAGCAGTTTCAGTCCGAACACTGAAGCTTTCTTT.

This chain joins TRBV5-1 and TRBJ1-6; D uncertain. The CDR3 consists of 14 residues. Germline CDR1 SGHRS, CDR2 YFSETQ. V lost 0 bases and J 9 bases, leaving 10 bases between the germline ends. The CDR3 protein is CASSLAGYGSPLHF. CDR3 in DNA: TGCGCCAGCAGCTTGGCGGGGTACGGTTCACCCCTCCACTTT.

Ten or more counts support this clonotype. The chain links TRBV5-4 to TRBJ2-1; D gene uncertain. The length of the CDR3 is 16 residues. Germline values: CDR1 SGHNT, CDR2 YYREEE (reference sequence). The germline V and J ends were trimmed by 4 bases and 1 base, with 15 bases remaining between them. Here the CDR3 reads CASSRLWAVSYNEQFF. CDR3 nucleotide sequence: TGTGCCAGCAGCCGCCTGTGGGCGGTTTCCTACAATGAGCAGTTCTTC. The full variable domain, its missing parts supplied by reference TRBV5-4 and TRBJ2-1, is ETGVTQSPTHLIKTRGQQVTLRCSSQSGHNTVSWYQQALGQGPQFIFQYYREEENGRGNFPPRFSGLQFPNYSSELNVNALELDDSALYLCASSRLWAVSYNEQFFGPGTRLTVL.

The rearrangement links TRBV20-1 to TRBJ1-2; TRBD1 aligns across 8 bases. V dropped 3 bases and J dropped 4; count of bases not matched to a gene: 7. Germline CDR1 is DFQATT and CDR2 is SNEGSKA (reference sequence). The CDR3 runs to 14 residues. This chain's CDR3 is CSARATGGTYGYTF. The CDR3 DNA sequence: TGCAGTGCTAGGGCAACAGGGGGAACCTATGGCTACACCTTC.

This clonotype was seen more than once but under ten times. V gene TRBV5-1 combines with J gene TRBJ2-7; 10 positions match TRBD1. V dropped 4 bases and J dropped 1; count of bases not matched to a gene: 8. CDR1 is SGHRS, CDR2 YFSETQ, per germline. The CDR3 spans 16 residues. The CDR3 sequence is CASSPGTGAVSYEQYF. The CDR3 nucleotides are TGCGCCAGCAGCCCCGGGACAGGGGCGGTTTCCTACGAGCAGTACTTC.

Only a few counts were recorded for this clonotype. The CDR3 sequence is CASSSRGLSTGELFF. For the CDR3, the DNA is TGTGCCAGTAGTTCAAGGGGGCTGAGCACCGGGGAGCTGTTTTTT. The chain is built from TRBV19 and TRBJ2-2; 7 positions agree with TRBD1. Germline V gives CDR1 LNHDA, CDR2 SQIVND (reference sequence). The CDR3 covers 15 residues. Trimming removed 5 bases from V and 4 bases from J; junction bases left unmatched: 7. Together with reference TRBV19 and TRBJ2-2, the CDR3 gives the full variable domain: DGGITQSPKYLFRKEGQNVTLSCEQNLNHDAMYWYRQDPGQGLRLIYYSQIVNDFQKGDIAEGYSVSREKKESFPLTVTSAQKNPTAFYLCASSSRGLSTGELFFGEGSRLTVL.

Only a few counts were recorded for this clonotype. This chain links TRBV20-1 with TRBJ1-6; D is perhaps TRBD1 (5 bases). The V and J ends lost 0 bases and 9 bases respectively, with 12 bases between them. CDR3 length equals 14 residues. Germline V gene lookup returns CDR1 DFQATT and CDR2 SNEGSKA (reference sequence). The CDR3 here is CSARDPRGSSPLHF. Written as DNA, the CDR3 is TGCAGTGCTAGAGATCCTCGGGGCTCTTCACCCCTCCACTTT.